Sequencing of this T cell receptor (beta chain) was carried out in a study of cytomegalovirus exposure and HLA in healthy donors (dated by TCRdb to 2016 to 2017). With regard to the full study: An earlier analysis of about 560 of the donors reported about 300 Gb of sequence data and 95 million to 120 million unique TCR beta sequences obtained from around 180 million T cells. Among the approximately 430 genotyped donors, approximately 76% belonged to the genetic ancestry cluster associated with self-reported Caucasian donors. A later genetic analysis used genome-wide SNP genotypes for about 65% of the roughly 700 donors, treating that subset as a discovery cohort. The aim of the study was to test whether cataloging public T cell receptors could identify signatures of past pathogen exposure. Roughly 5 DR-DQ haplotypes were treated as single units for association and clustering because of strong linkage in the cohort. In a later analysis, previously published TCR beta repertoires from hundreds of donors were re-analyzed and high-resolution HLA genotyping was added so that TCR occurrence patterns could be studied. To decide whether each TCR beta V gene segment behaved as functional or pseudogenic, an earlier analysis of approximately 600 of the donors relied on high-throughput TCR beta sequencing. Among 398 genotyped donors of the cohort, an average of 235,054 unique TCR beta nucleotide sequences were sequenced per donor, around 20% of them non-productive. Using immunosequencing, the study profiled T cell repertoires from 666 subjects and related those repertoires to cytomegalovirus serostatus. Alongside the repertoire data, information on donor age, sex, ethnicity and CMV serostatus was compiled. Typing coverage varied by locus: roughly 620-640 donors for A, B, C, DRB1 and DQB1; 500 to 550 for DQA1; about 590 for DPA1; around 450 for DPB1. An early release covering some 640 HLA-typed donors comprised about 320 gigabases of sequencing data and 85 million or so unique TCR sequences. Rather than using new phenotypic data, the later analysis identified candidate immune exposures from TCR beta sequences and from how often those sequences occurred across donors. HLA typing covered class I and class II loci at four-digit resolution. A separate validation cohort of 100 to 150 different subjects was used in addition to the 666-subject first cohort. The study combined high-throughput TCR immunosequencing, statistical association of individual TCRs with disease status, and machine learning to predict cytomegalovirus infection status. All discovery cohort repertoires had been generated using a single sequencing platform.

The research as a whole found: Several of the top co-occurrence clusters appeared to be linked to parvovirus B19, influenza, CMV and Epstein-Barr virus, according to a later analysis. In a later genetic analysis, fewer N-insertions in productive TCRs were reported among donors in an Asian-associated ancestry cluster than the approximately 670-donor mean. The authors suggested that the approach could potentially be extended to other disease states and immunological phenotypes. Sequencing depth was assumed to be roughly uniform across donors in the presence/absence analyses, though that assumption may not hold. An association between a missense DCLRE1C variant and V-gene and J-gene trimming of TCR beta chains was found in a later genetic analysis and replicated in an independent cohort. A further reported finding was that TCR beta sequences accurately predicted the HLA-A and HLA-B alleles for most subjects in the first cohort. At a false discovery rate of 0.05, a later analysis linked 16,951 TCR beta sequences to specific HLA alleles. Because HLA typing was unavailable for some donors at each locus, only the typed subset was used in association tests. In the study, some 160 TCR beta chains were listed as associated with cytomegalovirus. When HLA alleles, especially DR and DQ, strongly co-occurred, attributing TCR associations to individual alleles was difficult. A few of the identified cytomegalovirus-associated TCR beta chains were confirmed in vitro to be specific for cytomegalovirus antigens. A group of highly shared sequence variants was considered likely to be a technical artifact of the sequencing pipeline. Broadly in line with IMGT annotations, most TCR beta V segments showed up in productive rearrangements about 87% or about 30% of the time in an earlier analysis of a few hundred of the donors. Only TCR beta chains were sequenced in this cohort, and the absence of alpha or paired-chain data limited detectable features. In both the original and validation cohorts, the classifier was reported to diagnose cytomegalovirus status with high specificity and sensitivity. Most TCR sequences were observed very rarely across donors, whereas some public TCRs were present in many individuals. In a later analysis, HLA-associated TCR beta chains were found to be more clonally expanded and to have lower generation probabilities than equally common non-associated chains. Roughly 17 rarely observed V segments, including chromosome 9 orphons, were excluded from the earlier analysis of just under 600 of the donors because counts were too low. Linkage disequilibrium might explain the correlated functional status among segregating V segments, but an unknown experimental factor could not be excluded. In a later analysis, most CMV-associated TCR beta chains were found to appear HLA-restricted, with HLA associations seemingly driven largely by CMV exposure. According to a later analysis, TCR association rates differed among HLA loci, with DRB1 alleles showing the most associated TCRs and HLA-C alleles showing the fewest. The only immune exposure information available for the cohort was CMV serostatus. Some IMGT-functional V segments, including TRBV6-2 and TRBV6-3, could not be told apart with the 87-base-pair reads, so those segments were excluded.

Worth noting for this clone: Its antigen target is currently unknown. Per-nucleotide qualities are absent, and no much larger clonotype sits a single base away.

The cysteine opens and the phenylalanine closes a CDR3 of 16 amino acids. The read is trimmed to its CDR3 DNA, 48 bases read in frame from base 1. Clipping removes 0 bases from V and 6 bases from J, with 5 as the unmatched junction base count. Via the germline V gene, CDR1 is SGHRS and CDR2 YFSETQ. The cohort comprised around 690 healthy bone marrow donors. All cohort members were sampled while nominally healthy, although unrecorded immune exposures were likely present. The donor was CMV seropositive and belonged to the group of 250 to 300 seropositive cohort members. A peripheral blood sample was collected from each donor, and TCR beta sequencing was performed on peripheral blood mononuclear cells. Genomic DNA extraction from the blood cell samples was performed with the Qiagen DNeasy Blood Extraction Kit. The library was obtained by the immunoSEQ multiplex PCR assay. For the multiplex PCR, a mixture combining 60 forward primers for TCR Vbeta segments and 13 reverse primers for TCR Jbeta segments was used. A multiplex PCR assay on genomic DNA amplified the CDR3 region of rearranged TCR beta genes. The amplified TCR beta libraries were sequenced on the Illumina HiSeq System as 87-base-pair reads. In the source study's methods: In a later analysis, some 80 million unique TCR beta chains were counted across the 500 to 700 repertoires, and roughly 11 million of these chains were shared by at least two donors. Raw reads were error-corrected and collapsed into unique sequences with a nearest-neighbor algorithm that merged closely related sequences to remove PCR and sequencing errors. V, D and J gene segments were assigned by aligning CDR3 sequences to IMGT reference sequences. For a sequence to be retained, a match of at least six nucleotides to both a V gene segment and a J gene segment was required. Rearrangements were called productive when the CDR3 lacked stop codons and stayed in frame with V and J; all others were non-productive. Following IMGT convention, CDR3 was defined as the stretch from the second conserved V-encoded cysteine up to the conserved J-encoded phenylalanine. In an earlier analysis of roughly 610 of the donors, sequences lacking an unambiguous match to a single V gene segment were excluded. An earlier analysis of under 750 of the donors called V segments functional above 56.7% productive rearrangements and segregating when the between-donor standard deviation exceeded 5%. To diagnose cytomegalovirus status from the catalog of TCR beta chain sequences, a statistical classification framework was built. In a later analysis, TCR nucleotide sequences were compared against IMGT/GENE-DB human TR gene sequences so that V and J genes could be assigned. Using the TCRdist pipeline, a later analysis assigned CDR3 sequences along with most-parsimonious VDJ recombination scenarios. In a later analysis, every TCR beta chain was defined by the combination of its CDR3 amino acid sequence and its V-gene family, and reads without a unique V-gene family were dropped. To address suspected cross-contamination and a sequencing artifact, a later analysis removed approximately 600 highly shared, low-generation-probability nucleotide sequences. For each public chain, a later analysis derived a clonal expansion index from normalized ranks of inferred template counts within each repertoire. In a later analysis, generation probabilities were computed using a VDJ recombination model fitted to out-of-frame rearrangements, and the results were checked against IGoR. A later analysis scored TCR-TCR, TCR-HLA and TCR-CMV co-occurrence with hypergeometric tests, applying a repertoire-size bias correction to TCR pairs. False discovery rates were estimated in a later analysis by permuting HLA or CMV assignments 20 times. A later analysis grouped co-occurring TCRs with DBSCAN, adding TCRdist sequence similarity when clustering within HLA-allele-positive subsets. Co-occurrence clustering excluded repertoires with fewer than 30,000 or more than 120,000 public chains, plus five with anomalous nucleotide sharing. The source is immuneACCESS, and TCRdb retained only in-frame sequences with V and J called. Part of the clones is not carried over; for the studies checked, unresolved V genes explain less than half of this, and the remainder is unexplained. V, J and clone size are those of that table, while D and trimming were read from the DNA. In this sample the table shows about 100,000 clones, 65% to 85% of which occur a single time. Around 20% of the sample belongs to the ten largest clones.

The TCR was taken from an older woman in good health and CMV-seropositive. The rearrangement combines TRBV5-1 with TRBJ2-1, with 11 bases in between that match TRBD2. The sequenced sample was PBMCs. The DNA sequence follows: TGCGCCAGCAGCTTGGGGGGGACTAGCGGCGGCAATGAGCAGTTCTTC. This codes for CASSLGGTSGGNEQFF. Outside the CDR3, residues come from the reference TRBV5-1 and TRBJ2-1 proteins, so the full variable domain is: KAGVTQTPRYLIKTRGQQVTLSCSPISGHRSVSWYQQTPGQGLQFLFEYFSETQRNKGNFPGRFSGRQFSNSRSEMNVSTLELGDSALYLCASSLGGTSGGNEQFFGPGTRLTVL.